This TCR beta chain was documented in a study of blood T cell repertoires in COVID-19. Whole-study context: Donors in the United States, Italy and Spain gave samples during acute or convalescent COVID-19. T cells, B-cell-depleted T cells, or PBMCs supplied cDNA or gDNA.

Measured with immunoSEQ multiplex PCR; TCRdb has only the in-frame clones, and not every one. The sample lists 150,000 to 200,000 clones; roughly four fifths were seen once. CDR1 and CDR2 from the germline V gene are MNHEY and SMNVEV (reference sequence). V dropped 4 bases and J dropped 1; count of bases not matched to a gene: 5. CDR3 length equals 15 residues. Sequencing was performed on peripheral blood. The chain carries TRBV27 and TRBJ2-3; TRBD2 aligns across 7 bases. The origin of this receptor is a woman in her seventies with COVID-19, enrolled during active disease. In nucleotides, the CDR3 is TGTGCCAGCAGTTGGGGGGGAAAAGGCACAGATACGCAGTATTTT. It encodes CASSWGGKGTDTQYF.